The entry that follows covers one T cell receptor (beta chain) sequence. This record comes from a study of blood T cell repertoires in COVID-19. The wider study: PBMCs, B-cell-depleted T cells, or T cells were the source of the cDNA or gDNA that made up the material.

Original data processing: Counts of nucleated cells, estimated from reference gene primer amplification, were obtained. Profiled with immunoSEQ multiplex PCR; TCRdb holds only in-frame clones, not every one. V, J and clone size are those of that table, while D and trimming were read from the DNA. This sample has 170,000 or so clones; 80% to 85% occur once, and the top ten carry roughly 2.8%. This CDR3 region has 15 residues. Germline assignment: CDR1 LNHDA and CDR2 SQIVND (reference sequence). V was clipped by 2 bases and J by 11 bases; unmatched bases: 14. The chain uses TRBV19 and TRBJ1-2; 7 bases are shared with TRBD1. This TCR derives from a woman in her sixties with acute or convalescent COVID-19. Sequencing was carried out using peripheral blood. The CDR3 DNA reads as TGTGCCAGTAGTATAACTAGGGGGCCTTTTAGATGGTACACCTTC. Its translation is CASSITRGPFRWYTF.